These 15 T cell receptor beta chains were sequenced from one sample in a study of spatial heterogeneity in lung cancer. The time point here: sample taken at primary tumor resection. Study-level points and caveats: Tumoral mutation counts were tracked by counts of expanded intratumoral alpha and beta TCRs.

These TCRs are of unknown antigen specificity. A single record per CDR3 protein comes from TCRdb applying MiXCR to the 5' RACE reads. The repertoire holds about 3,900 distinct CDR3 sequences, with about a tenth as singletons. Sequenced here: lung tumor tissue, sampled at surgery. All receptors come from a female donor with early-stage non-small cell lung cancer.

This clonotype is classed as medium-sized. The V gene is TRBV15, the J gene TRBJ1-4; maybe TRBD1 (5 bases). Trimming took 2 bases from V and 6 from J, leaving 16 bases between them. Germline V CDR1 and CDR2: LNHNV, YYDKDF (reference sequence). The CDR3 extends over 16 amino acids. The CDR3 spells CATSRHKTVTDEKLFF. The DNA for the CDR3 is TGTGCCACCAGCAGACACAAGACAGTTACGGATGAAAAACTGTTTTTT.

Relative to its sample, this clonotype is medium-sized (0.01 to 0.1%). The gene calls are TRBV20-1 and TRBJ2-7; the match to TRBD2 covers 8 bases. The CDR3 consists of 13 residues. With V trimmed by 3 bases and J by 2 bases, 3 bases remained unmatched. CDR1 DFQATT and CDR2 SNEGSKA come from the germline V gene (reference sequence). The DNA for the CDR3 is TGCAGTGCTAGTATCGGGGGGGCCTACGAGCAGTACTTC. It encodes CSASIGGAYEQYF.

This clonotype was observed a handful of times. The V call is TRBV14, the J call TRBJ2-1; 12 nucleotides line up with TRBD2. Germline-derived CDR1 and CDR2 are SGHDN and FVKESK. This CDR3 spans 16 amino acids. V shed 4 bases, J shed 7 bases, and the junction held 8 bases outside the gene matches. The CDR3 DNA sequence: TGTGCCAGCAGCCCTAGCGGGGGGGGGAGAGGTAATGAGCAGTTCTTC. Protein product: CASSPSGGGRGNEQFF.

J is TRBJ2-1 and V is TRBV5-1, with D possibly TRBD2 on 6 matching bases. This CDR3 comprises 18 residues. Trimming left V 0 bases short and J 8 bases short, with 24 bases between. CDR1 SGHRS and CDR2 YFSETQ come from the germline V gene. CDR3 coding DNA: TGCGCCAGCAGCTTGGTGGCGGGGCTCCCCTTCCACGGGGATGAGCAGTTCTTC. Translating gives CASSLVAGLPFHGDEQFF.

In its sample, this clonotype ranks as medium-sized. The V call is TRBV2, the J call TRBJ1-4, with D possibly matching TRBD1 (5 bases). V lost 9 bases and J 7 bases, leaving 15 bases between the germline ends. The CDR3 spans 13 residues. CDR1 and CDR2 from the germline V gene are SNHLY and FYNNEI. The CDR3 protein is CARRTPTLEKLFF. CDR3 sequence (DNA): TGTGCCAGACGGACACCAACTCTTGAAAAACTGTTTTTT.

V is TRBV6-6 and J is TRBJ2-1, with D possibly called TRBD1 or TRBD2 (5 bases each). There are 12 residues in the CDR3. The V end lost 6 bases, the J end lost 8 bases, and 11 bases lay between the germline ends. The germline V gene has CDR1 MNHNY and CDR2 SVGAGI (reference sequence). The CDR3 DNA reads TGTGCCAGCAGAACGTTGGGGGATGAGCAGTTCTTC. As protein: CASRTLGDEQFF.

This clonotype showed up just a few times. The V and J genes are TRBV29-1 and TRBJ1-5; TRBD1 aligns across 12 bases. CDR1 is SQVTM, CDR2 ANQGSEA, per germline. This CDR3 comprises 13 residues. Germline trimming cut 7 bases from V and 6 bases from J; bases unmatched to any gene: 4. CDR3 sequence reads: CSAGQGAGQPQHF. CDR3 in DNA: TGCAGCGCGGGACAGGGGGCGGGTCAGCCCCAGCATTTT.

This chain links TRBV7-8 with TRBJ1-5; D unclear. Trimming took 1 base from V and 11 from J, leaving 18 bases between them. Germline CDR1 SGHVS, CDR2 FQNEAQ. This CDR3 has 15 amino acids. CDR3 bases: TGTGCCAGCAGCTTAGAGGACGGGAGATTGGGGTCCCAGCATTTT. It is translated as CASSLEDGRLGSQHF.

The rearrangement uses TRBV3-1 and TRBJ2-3; D uncertain. CDR1 LGHDT and CDR2 YNNKEL come from the germline V gene (reference sequence). V lost 4 bases to trimming and J lost 5 bases, with 19 bases between them. This CDR3 has 16 amino acids. CDR3 amino acids: CASSLYIPSGLDTQYF. The CDR3, as DNA: TGTGCCAGCAGCCTATATATCCCCTCCGGATTAGATACGCAGTATTTT.

This rearrangement joins TRBV7-2 to TRBJ2-1; no reliable D call. The length of the CDR3 is 15 residues. V gave up 4 bases and J gave up 8 bases, with 18 bases separating them. Looked up from germline, CDR1 is SGHTA and CDR2 is FQGNSA. The CDR3 loop reads CASSSSYSSEDEQFF. CDR3 sequence (DNA): TGTGCCAGCAGCTCTTCCTACTCGTCCGAGGATGAGCAGTTCTTC.

This clonotype is deemed medium-sized (0.01 to 0.1%). This sequence joins TRBV15 and TRBJ2-3, with a possible D match to TRBD1 (5 bases). Trimming removed 0 bases from V and 2 bases from J, with 9 bases in between. The length of the CDR3 is 15 residues. Germline assignment: CDR1 LNHNV and CDR2 YYDKDF (reference sequence). CDR3 bases: TGTGCCACCAGCAGAGATCTAGGGGACACAGATACGCAGTATTTT. Residues: CATSRDLGDTDTQYF.

Judged by abundance, this clonotype is medium-sized (0.01 to 0.1%). The rearrangement joins TRBV7-3 to TRBJ2-6; the D is unclear. Germline assignment: CDR1 SGHTA and CDR2 FQGTGA. The CDR3 has 15 amino acids. Trimming shortened V by 5 bases and J by 1 base, and 9 bases separated the two germline ends. In DNA, the CDR3 is TGTGCCAGCAGCCCCAGAGAGTCTGGGGCCAACGTCCTGACTTTC. It specifies CASSPRESGANVLTF. The full variable domain, rest sourced from reference TRBV7-3 and TRBJ2-6, is GAGVSQTPSNKVTEKGKYVELRCDPISGHTALYWYRQSLGQGPEFLIYFQGTGAADDSGLPNDRFFAVRPEGSVSTLKIQRTERGDSAVYLCASSPRESGANVLTFGAGSRLTVL.

This clonotype was detected a few times. The chain couples TRBV4-1 to TRBJ2-3; 8 positions match TRBD2. There are 17 residues in the CDR3. Looked up from germline, CDR1 is MGHRA and CDR2 is YSYEKL. V was pared by 0 bases and J by 2 bases, with 7 bases of the junction left unmatched. The CDR3 DNA is TGCGCCAGCAGCCAAGAGGGCGGACTAGCACCCACAGATACGCAGTATTTT. Translation gives CASSQEGGLAPTDTQYF.

V and J are TRBV11-2 and TRBJ2-7; 11 bases are shared with TRBD2. V lost 5 bases and J lost 5; bases outside the gene matches: 5. Germline V gene data show CDR1 as SGHAT and CDR2 as FQNNGV. The CDR3 totals 14 residues. Here the CDR3 DNA reads TGTGCCAGCAGCACAACTAGCGGGGGCGACGAGCAGTACTTC. The encoded protein is CASSTTSGGDEQYF.

The chain couples TRBV7-8 to TRBJ1-5; D gene uncertain. The germline CDR1 and CDR2 sequences are SGHVS and FQNEAQ. The CDR3 spans 17 residues. V was pared by 0 bases and J by 5 bases, with 17 bases between. The CDR3 DNA reads TGTGCCAGCAGCTTAGCGCTTTTTACAGCTCCACATCAGCCCCAGCATTTT. Translated, it gives CASSLALFTAPHQPQHF. The complete variable domain, with remaining parts taken from reference TRBV7-8 and TRBJ1-5, reads GAGVSQSPRYKVAKRGQDVALRCDPISGHVSLFWYQQALGQGPEFLTYFQNEAQLDKSGLPSDRFFAERPEGSVSTLKIQRTQQEDSAVYLCASSLALFTAPHQPQHFGDGTRLSIL.